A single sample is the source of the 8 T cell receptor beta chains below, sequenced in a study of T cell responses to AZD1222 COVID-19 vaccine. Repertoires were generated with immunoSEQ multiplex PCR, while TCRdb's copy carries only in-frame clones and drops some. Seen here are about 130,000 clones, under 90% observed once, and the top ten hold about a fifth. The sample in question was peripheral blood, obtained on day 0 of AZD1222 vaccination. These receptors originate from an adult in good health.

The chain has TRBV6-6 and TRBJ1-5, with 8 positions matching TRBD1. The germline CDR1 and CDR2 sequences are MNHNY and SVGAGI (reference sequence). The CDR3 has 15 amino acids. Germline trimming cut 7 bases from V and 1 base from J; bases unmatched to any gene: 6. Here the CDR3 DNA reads TGTGCCAGCACCCCGGGGACAGGCAGCAATCAGCCCCAGCATTTT. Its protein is CASTPGTGSNQPQHF.

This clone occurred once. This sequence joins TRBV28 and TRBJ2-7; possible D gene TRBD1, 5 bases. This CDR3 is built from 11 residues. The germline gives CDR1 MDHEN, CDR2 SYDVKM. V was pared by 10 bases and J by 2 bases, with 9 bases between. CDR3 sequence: CATRVAYEQYF. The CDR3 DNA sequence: TGTGCCACCAGGGTTGCCTACGAGCAGTACTTC.

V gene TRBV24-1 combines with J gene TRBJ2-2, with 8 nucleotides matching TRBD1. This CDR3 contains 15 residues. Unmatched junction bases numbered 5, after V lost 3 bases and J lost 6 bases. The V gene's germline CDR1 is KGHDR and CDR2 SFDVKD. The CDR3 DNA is TGTGCCACCAGTGATCCCGGGACAGGAGCCGGGGAGCTGTTTTTT. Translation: CATSDPGTGAGELFF.

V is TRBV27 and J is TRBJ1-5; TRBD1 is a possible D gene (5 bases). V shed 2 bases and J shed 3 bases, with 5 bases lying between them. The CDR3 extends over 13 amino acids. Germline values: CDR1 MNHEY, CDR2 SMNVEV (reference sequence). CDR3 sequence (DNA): TGTGCCAGCAGTTTAGGGGCCAATCAGCCCCAGCATTTT. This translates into CASSLGANQPQHF.

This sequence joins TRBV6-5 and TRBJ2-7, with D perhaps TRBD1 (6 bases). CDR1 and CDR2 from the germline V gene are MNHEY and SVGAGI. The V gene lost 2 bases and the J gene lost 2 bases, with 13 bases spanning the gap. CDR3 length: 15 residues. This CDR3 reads CASSYDRSGPYEQYF. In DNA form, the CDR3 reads TGTGCCAGCAGTTACGACAGGAGTGGGCCCTACGAGCAGTACTTC.

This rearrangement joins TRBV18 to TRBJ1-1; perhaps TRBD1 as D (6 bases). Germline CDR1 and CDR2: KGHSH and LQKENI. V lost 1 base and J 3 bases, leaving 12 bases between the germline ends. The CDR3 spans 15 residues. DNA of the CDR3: TGTGCCAGCTCACCACAAACAGGGCAGGACACTGAAGCTTTCTTT. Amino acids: CASSPQTGQDTEAFF.

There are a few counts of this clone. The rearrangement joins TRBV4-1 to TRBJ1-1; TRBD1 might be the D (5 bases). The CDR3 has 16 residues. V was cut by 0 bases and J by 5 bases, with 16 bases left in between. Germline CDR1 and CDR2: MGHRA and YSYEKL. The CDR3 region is CASSQELGASGTEAFF. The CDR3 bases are TGCGCCAGCAGCCAAGAGTTAGGGGCTTCAGGGACTGAAGCTTTCTTT.

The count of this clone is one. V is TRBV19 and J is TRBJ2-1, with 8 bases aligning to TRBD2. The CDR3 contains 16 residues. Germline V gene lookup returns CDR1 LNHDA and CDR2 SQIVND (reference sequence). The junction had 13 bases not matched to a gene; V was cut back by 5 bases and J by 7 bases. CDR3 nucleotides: TGTGCCAGTAGTCTTATCCGGGGGGGCGGAGGTAATGAGCAGTTCTTC. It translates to CASSLIRGGGGNEQFF.